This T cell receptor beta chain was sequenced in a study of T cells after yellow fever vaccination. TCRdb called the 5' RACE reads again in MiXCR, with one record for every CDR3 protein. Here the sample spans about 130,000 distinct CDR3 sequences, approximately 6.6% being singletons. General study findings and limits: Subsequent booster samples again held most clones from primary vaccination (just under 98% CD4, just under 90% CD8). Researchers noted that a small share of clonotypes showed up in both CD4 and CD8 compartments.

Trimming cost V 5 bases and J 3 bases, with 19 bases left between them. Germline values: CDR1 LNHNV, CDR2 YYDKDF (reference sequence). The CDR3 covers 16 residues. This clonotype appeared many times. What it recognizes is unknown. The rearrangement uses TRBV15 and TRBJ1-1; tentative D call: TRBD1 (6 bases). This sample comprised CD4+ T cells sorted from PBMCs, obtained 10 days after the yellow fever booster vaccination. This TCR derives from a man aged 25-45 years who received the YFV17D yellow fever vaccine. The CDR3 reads CATSGGRGFGDTEAFF. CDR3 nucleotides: TGTGCCACCAGCGGGGGCCGCGGGTTCGGGGACACTGAAGCTTTCTTT.